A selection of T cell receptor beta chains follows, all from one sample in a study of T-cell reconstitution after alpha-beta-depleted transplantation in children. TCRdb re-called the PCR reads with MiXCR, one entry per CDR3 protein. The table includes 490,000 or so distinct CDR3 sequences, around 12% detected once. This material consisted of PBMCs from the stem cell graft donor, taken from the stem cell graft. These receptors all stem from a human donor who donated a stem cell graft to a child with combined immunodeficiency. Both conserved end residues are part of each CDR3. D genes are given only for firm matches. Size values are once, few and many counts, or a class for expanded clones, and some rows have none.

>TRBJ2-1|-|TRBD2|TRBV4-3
CASSQDQEGGPYNEQFF
TGCGCCAGCAGCCAAGATCAAGAGGGAGGGCCATACAATGAGCAGTTCTTC
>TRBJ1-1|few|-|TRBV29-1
CSVSTAEAFF
TGCAGCGTCTCAACGGCTGAAGCTTTCTTT
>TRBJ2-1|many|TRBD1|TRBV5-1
CASSLRDRHNEQFF
TGCGCCAGCAGCCTCCGGGACAGGCACAATGAGCAGTTCTTC
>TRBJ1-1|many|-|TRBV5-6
CASSLGRGSNTEAFF
TGTGCCAGCAGCTTGGGTCGGGGTTCGAACACTGAAGCTTTCTTT
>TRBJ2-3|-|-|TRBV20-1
CSALITDTQYF
TGCAGTGCCCTGATCACAGATACGCAGTATTTT
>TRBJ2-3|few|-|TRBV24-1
CATSDDQARSTDTQYF
TGTGCCACCAGTGATGACCAGGCACGAAGCACAGATACGCAGTATTTT
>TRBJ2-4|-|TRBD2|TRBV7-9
CASSPVLTGGPRNIQYF
TGTGCCAGCAGCCCGGTTCTCACGGGGGGGCCTCGGAACATTCAGTACTTC
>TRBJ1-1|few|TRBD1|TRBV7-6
CASSVVGGAGNTEAFF
TGTGCCAGCAGCGTAGTAGGGGGCGCTGGGAACACTGAAGCTTTCTTT
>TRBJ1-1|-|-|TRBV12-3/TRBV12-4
CANRVLRNTEAFF
TGTGCCAACAGGGTCCTGAGGAACACTGAAGCTTTCTTT
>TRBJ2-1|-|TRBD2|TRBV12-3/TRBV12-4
CASSLQRGIYNEQFF
TGTGCCAGCAGTTTACAGCGGGGCATTTACAATGAGCAGTTCTTC
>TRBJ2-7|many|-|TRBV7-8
CASSQGRVNEQYF
TGTGCCAGCAGCCAGGGGCGGGTAAACGAGCAGTACTTC
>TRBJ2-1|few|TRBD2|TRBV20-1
CSAGEGYENEQFF
TGCAGTGCTGGGGAGGGATATGAGAATGAGCAGTTCTTC
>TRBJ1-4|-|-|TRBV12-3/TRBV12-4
CASSAGPTSLGKLFF
TGTGCCAGCAGTGCCGGGCCCACTTCTTTAGGAAAACTGTTTTTT
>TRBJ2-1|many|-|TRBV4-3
CASSQSRFYNEQFF
TGCGCCAGCAGCCAATCTCGATTCTACAATGAGCAGTTCTTC
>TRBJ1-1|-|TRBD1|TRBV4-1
CASSQRDRVSSLGTEAFF
TGCGCCAGCAGCCAACGAGACAGGGTCTCCTCATTGGGCACTGAAGCTTTCTTT
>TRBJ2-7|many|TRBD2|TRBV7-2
CASSLASGGASYEQYF
TGTGCCAGCAGCTTAGCGTCGGGGGGGGCTTCCTACGAGCAGTACTTC
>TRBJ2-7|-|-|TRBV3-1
CASSQGQEGGRQYF
TGTGCCAGCAGCCAAGGTCAGGAGGGCGGGCGGCAGTACTTC
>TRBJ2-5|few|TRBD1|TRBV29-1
CSGGQGLVETQYF
TGCAGCGGCGGACAGGGGTTGGTTGAGACCCAGTACTTC
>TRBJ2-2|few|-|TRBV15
CATMGVNTGELFF
TGTGCCACCATGGGGGTAAACACCGGGGAGCTGTTTTTT
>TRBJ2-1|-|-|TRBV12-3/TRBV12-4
CASRLGRNNEQFF
TGTGCCAGCAGACTCGGACGGAACAATGAGCAGTTCTTC
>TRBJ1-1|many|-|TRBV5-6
CASSLANRGRRTEAFF
TGTGCCAGCAGCTTGGCCAATAGGGGACGTCGCACTGAAGCTTTCTTT
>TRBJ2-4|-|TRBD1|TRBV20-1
CSARDWNRGNIQYF
TGCAGTGCTAGAGATTGGAACAGGGGGAACATTCAGTACTTC
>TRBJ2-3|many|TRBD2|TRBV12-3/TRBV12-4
CASSRTRAADTQYF
TGTGCCAGCAGCAGGACTAGGGCGGCAGATACGCAGTATTTT
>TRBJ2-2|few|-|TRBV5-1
CASTKSANTGELFF
TGCGCCAGCACCAAATCAGCGAACACCGGGGAGCTGTTTTTT
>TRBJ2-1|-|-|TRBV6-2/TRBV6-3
CASSSDSYRQFF
TGTGCCAGCAGTTCCGACTCCTATCGGCAGTTCTTC
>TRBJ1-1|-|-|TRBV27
CASSLSPTWVNTEAFF
TGTGCCAGCAGTTTATCCCCCACCTGGGTGAACACTGAAGCTTTCTTT
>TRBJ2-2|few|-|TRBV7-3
CASSLDSRETGELFF
TGTGCCAGCAGCTTAGATTCCCGGGAAACCGGGGAGCTGTTTTTT
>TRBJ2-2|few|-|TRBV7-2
CASSLAGGELFF
TGTGCCAGCAGCTTAGCCGGCGGGGAGCTGTTTTTT
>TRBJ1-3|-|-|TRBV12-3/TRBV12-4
CASSFSGTGNTIYF
TGTGCCAGCAGTTTTAGCGGAACTGGAAACACCATATATTTT
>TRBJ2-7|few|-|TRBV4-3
CASSQDLSRERIDEQYF
TGCGCCAGCAGCCAAGATCTCTCCCGGGAGCGGATTGACGAGCAGTACTTC
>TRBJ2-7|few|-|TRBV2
CASSFARDEQYF
TGTGCCAGCAGTTTCGCAAGGGACGAGCAGTACTTC
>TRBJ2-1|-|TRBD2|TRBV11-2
CASSSPSWTSGIWYNEQFF
TGTGCCAGCAGCTCTCCCTCCTGGACTAGCGGGATTTGGTACAATGAGCAGTTCTTC
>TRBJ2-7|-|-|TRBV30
CAWSHTGALQYF
TGTGCCTGGAGTCACACCGGGGCCCTTCAGTACTTC
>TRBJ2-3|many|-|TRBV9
CASSIPPDTQYF
TGTGCCAGCTCCATTCCCCCAGATACGCAGTATTTT
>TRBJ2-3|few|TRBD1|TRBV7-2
CASSLWDRVTDTQYF
TGTGCCAGCAGCTTATGGGACAGGGTTACAGATACGCAGTATTTT
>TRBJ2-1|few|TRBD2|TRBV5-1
CASSVSGRHNEQFF
TGCGCCAGCAGCGTTAGCGGGAGGCACAATGAGCAGTTCTTC
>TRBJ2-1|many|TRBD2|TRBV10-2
CASSEPRGFSSYNEQFF
TGCGCCAGCAGTGAGCCGCGGGGGTTCAGCTCCTACAATGAGCAGTTCTTC
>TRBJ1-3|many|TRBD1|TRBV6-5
CASNRGLGNTIYF
TGTGCCAGCAACAGGGGGCTAGGAAACACCATATATTTT
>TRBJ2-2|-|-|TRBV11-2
CASSLFTGTNTGELFF
TGTGCCAGCAGCTTATTCACAGGGACGAACACCGGGGAGCTGTTTTTT
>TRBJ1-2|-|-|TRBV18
CASSLESPGANYGYTF
TGTGCCAGCTCACTGGAGAGCCCGGGGGCTAACTATGGCTACACCTTC
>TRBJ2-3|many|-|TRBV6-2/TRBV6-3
CASSYEGQGLAVQYF
TGTGCCAGCAGCTACGAAGGACAGGGACTAGCTGTGCAGTATTTT
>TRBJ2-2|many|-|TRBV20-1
CSAGGRGIGELFF
TGCAGTGCCGGAGGGCGCGGGATCGGGGAGCTGTTTTTT
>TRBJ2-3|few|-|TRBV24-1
CATDTGQSPDTQYF
TGTGCCACCGATACCGGACAAAGCCCAGATACGCAGTATTTT
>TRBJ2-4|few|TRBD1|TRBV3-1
CASSQVRGFQYF
TGTGCCAGCAGCCAAGTCAGGGGGTTTCAGTACTTC
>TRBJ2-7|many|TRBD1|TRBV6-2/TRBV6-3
CASKHRGIVYEQYF
TGTGCCAGCAAACACAGGGGAATTGTCTACGAGCAGTACTTC
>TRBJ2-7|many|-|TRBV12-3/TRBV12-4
CASRRDSAYEQYF
TGTGCCAGCAGACGGGACTCGGCTTACGAGCAGTACTTC
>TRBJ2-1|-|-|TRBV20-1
CSALGGPYNEQFF
TGCAGCGCGCTTGGGGGTCCCTACAATGAGCAGTTCTTC
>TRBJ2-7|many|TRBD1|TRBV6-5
CASSYPDRGRPYEQYF
TGTGCCAGCAGTTACCCTGACAGGGGGCGCCCCTACGAGCAGTACTTC
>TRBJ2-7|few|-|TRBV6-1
CASRQLALGGLSDEQYF
TGTGCCAGCAGGCAGCTAGCGTTGGGTGGCCTTTCGGACGAGCAGTACTTC
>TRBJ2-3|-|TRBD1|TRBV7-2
CASSSPSRTGGTDTQYF
TGTGCCAGCAGTTCTCCCTCAAGGACAGGGGGCACAGATACGCAGTATTTT
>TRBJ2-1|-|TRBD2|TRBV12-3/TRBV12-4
CASSTRVVAGYLEQFF
TGTGCCAGCAGTACTCGCGTAGTAGCGGGGTACTTGGAGCAGTTCTTC
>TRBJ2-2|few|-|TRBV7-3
CASSFKPPKDTGELFF
TGTGCCAGCAGCTTTAAACCTCCGAAAGACACCGGGGAGCTGTTTTTT